This T cell receptor beta chain appears in the sequencing data of a study of blood T cell repertoires in COVID-19. Original methodology: Amplification with reference gene primers provided the estimates of nucleated cell counts. Clones were read by immunoSEQ multiplex PCR, and TCRdb kept only the in-frame ones, dropping some. D and trimming come from the DNA, and the V and J calls and clone size come from that table. This table has tens of thousands of clones, 60% to 85% appearing once. Germline V gene data show CDR1 as SGHRS and CDR2 as YFSETQ. Trimming removed 7 bases from V and 2 bases from J; junction bases left unmatched: 9. The CDR3 runs to 16 residues.

This chain links TRBV5-1 with TRBJ2-1, with TRBD2 matching 10 bases. Sequences were obtained from peripheral blood. The receptor comes from a human donor in a cohort sampled during active COVID-19. CDR3 sequence: CASVRGLAGAYNEQFF. CDR3 in DNA: TGCGCCAGCGTTCGGGGGCTAGCGGGAGCCTACAATGAGCAGTTCTTC.